This T cell receptor (beta chain) came from a study of T cell repertoires in cytomegalovirus infection. Study-wide points: CMV-specific TCR beta clonotypes restricted by HLA-C were the ones dominating the ex vivo response.

In its sample, this clonotype was seen once. Its antigen is currently unknown. One entry per CDR3 protein results from TCRdb running MiXCR on the reads. This table holds about 830,000 distinct CDR3 sequences, over 25% found once. Germline CDR1 is SNHLY and CDR2 is FYNNEI. Trimming stripped 8 bases from V and 0 bases from J, with 8 bases between. The CDR3 is made up of 12 amino acids. The sequence was obtained from a human donor in good health (CMV status not recorded). Some clones in this sample may be carry-over from other donors' samples. The input for sequencing was cultured CD8+ T cells from PBMCs, taken from culture after CMV antigen stimulation. The V call is TRBV2, the J call TRBJ2-7, with a possible D match to TRBD1 (6 bases). The CDR3 sequence: CASVQGSYEQYF. The CDR3 coding sequence is TGTGCCAGCGTACAGGGCTCCTACGAGCAGTACTTC.